Below, 8 T cell receptor beta chains from the same sample are listed, as sequenced in a study of OX40 agonist ivuxolimab in advanced cancers. The protocol was immunoSEQ multiplex PCR, while the TCRdb copy is restricted to in-frame clones and leaves out a portion. The sample yields fewer than 70,000 clones, 70% to 90% seen once. The sample consisted of CD4+ or CD8+ T cells sorted from blood, taken in a trial of the OX40 agonist ivuxolimab. The receptors come from an adult with an advanced solid tumor such as melanoma, head and neck, liver or kidney cancer.

V and J are TRBV2 and TRBJ2-7; unclear D gene. V was shortened by 11 bases and J by 6 bases, with 20 bases between the two germline ends. Germline V gives CDR1 SNHLY, CDR2 FYNNEI. The CDR3 sequence is 13 residues long. The CDR3 nucleotides are TGTGCCGCCCGGTCCACCATCGAAAGCGAGCAGTACTTC. Residues: CAARSTIESEQYF.

This sequence joins TRBV29-1 and TRBJ2-5; possible D gene TRBD1, 6 bases. Germline V CDR1 and CDR2: SQVTM, ANQGSEA. V was shortened by 6 bases and J by 4 bases, with 12 bases between the two germline ends. The CDR3 spans 12 residues. CDR3 in DNA: TGCAGCGTGTTGACAGGACGAGAGACCCAGTACTTC. As protein: CSVLTGRETQYF.

This chain joins TRBV7-2 and TRBJ2-2; D is ambiguous. Per germline, CDR1 SGHTA and CDR2 FQGNSA. The CDR3 spans 14 residues. Trimming cost V 2 bases and J 3 bases, with 7 bases left between them. This CDR3 reads CASSLIGYTGELFF. CDR3 DNA: TGTGCCAGCAGCTTAATTGGGTACACCGGGGAGCTGTTTTTT.

As for this clone: Other DNA sequences in the same sample also yield this CDR3. This chain connects TRBV5-1 to TRBJ2-5, with 10 nucleotides matching TRBD2. Trimming at V came to 4 bases and at J to 5 bases, leaving 5 bases not matched to a gene. Per germline, CDR1 SGHRS and CDR2 YFSETQ. The CDR3 consists of 14 residues. The DNA of the CDR3 is TGCGCCAGCAGCCCTAGCGGGGGTGGGGAGACCCAGTACTTC. It yields the protein CASSPSGGGETQYF.

This clone has a handful of counts. The CDR3 spells CASGLATGTLLYEQYF. The CDR3 bases are TGTGCTAGTGGTTTGGCTACAGGAACCCTACTCTACGAGCAGTACTTC. The genes are TRBV12-5 and TRBJ2-7, with D perhaps TRBD1 (5 bases). Germline V lookup: CDR1 LGHNT, CDR2 FRNRAP. V gave up 1 base and J gave up 3 bases, with 16 bases separating them. CDR3 length: 16 residues.

The chain couples TRBV18 to TRBJ1-2; 9 nucleotides match TRBD1. With V trimmed by 3 bases and J by 0 bases, 8 bases remained unmatched. CDR1 and CDR2 from the germline V gene are KGHSH and LQKENI. The CDR3 extends over 17 amino acids. CDR3 bases: TGTGCCAGCTCACCGGGACAGGGCAGTTCTTCTAACTATGGCTACACCTTC. Translated: CASSPGQGSSSNYGYTF.

With regard to this clone: Different DNA sequences within this sample yield the same CDR3. The chain recombines TRBV11-1 with TRBJ1-6; the D is unclear. CDR3 length: 13 residues. Trimming shortened V by 0 bases and J by 14 bases, and 11 bases separated the two germline ends. Germline-derived CDR1 and CDR2 are SGHAT and FQDESV (reference sequence). The CDR3 DNA reads as TGTGCCAGCAGCTTAGCCTACCTTCGGGCCCTCCACTTT. This sequence encodes CASSLAYLRALHF. The full variable domain, rest sourced from reference TRBV11-1 and TRBJ1-6, is EAEVAQSPRYKITEKSQAVAFWCDPISGHATLYWYRQILGQGPELLVQFQDESVVDDSQLPKDRFSAERLKGVDSTLKIQPAELGDSAMYLCASSLAYLRALHFGNGTRLTVT.

The V call is TRBV28, the J call TRBJ2-7, with D uncertain. The CDR3 has 12 residues. Deletions cut 2 bases from V and 6 bases from J, with 8 bases between. Germline values: CDR1 MDHEN, CDR2 SYDVKM. CDR3 bases: TGTGCCAGCAGTTTACTGGGTAGCGAGCAGTACTTC. Protein product: CASSLLGSEQYF.